The rows below give T cell receptor beta chains drawn from one sample of a study of blood T cell repertoires in COVID-19. Profiling relied on immunoSEQ multiplex PCR, and the TCRdb table lists in-frame clones only, not all of them. The sample comprises 170,000 or so clones, around nine tenths of which are singletons, and 0.58% rests with the top ten. Sequencing was done on a sample of peripheral blood. These receptor sequences come from a man in his sixties with COVID-19, enrolled during active disease. The CDR3 runs from the conserved cysteine through the conserved F or W. A D gene is named only where the DNA matches it firmly. Not every row has a clone size; where given, it reads once, few, many or a size class.

-	TRBJ1-2	-	TRBV6-5	16	CASSFFNPGAGGGYTF	TGTGCCAGCAGTTTCTTCAACCCGGGGGCGGGGGGGGGCTACACCTTC
-	TRBJ1-6	-	TRBV6-2/TRBV6-3	16	CASSYRFGRLNSPLHF	TGTGCCAGCAGTTACAGGTTCGGCAGACTTAATTCACCCCTCCACTTT
-	TRBJ2-3	-	TRBV24-1	13	CATGKGASDTQYF	TGTGCCACCGGAAAAGGGGCCTCGGATACGCAGTATTTT
-	TRBJ1-6	-	TRBV28	13	CASGRTDNSPLHF	TGTGCCAGCGGAAGGACAGATAATTCACCCCTCCACTTT
once	TRBJ1-3	-	TRBV6-5	13	CASSSQGRATIYF	TGTGCCAGCAGTTCTCAGGGGAGAGCCACCATATATTTT
-	TRBJ1-2	-	TRBV27	14	CASSPLGDSYGYTF	TGTGCCAGCAGCCCCCTCGGAGACTCCTATGGCTACACCTTC
-	TRBJ1-3	-	TRBV19	15	CASSRTASSGNTIYF	TGTGCCAGTAGTAGGACAGCCAGCTCTGGAAACACCATATATTTT
-	TRBJ1-4	-	TRBV15	15	CATSRNRATNEKLFF	TGTGCCACCAGCAGAAACAGGGCAACTAATGAAAAACTGTTTTTT
-	TRBJ2-1	-	TRBV7-9	13	CASSLPPVDEQFF	TGTGCCAGCAGCCTACCACCCGTCGATGAGCAGTTCTTC
-	TRBJ1-5	-	TRBV4-3	16	CASSQDTGVSNQPQHF	TGCGCCAGCAGCCAAGATACGGGGGTCAGCAATCAGCCCCAGCATTTT
-	TRBJ2-5	-	TRBV14	17	CASSQEERGVFRRTQYF	TGTGCCAGCAGCCAAGAAGAAAGGGGTGTATTTCGACGGACCCAGTACTTC
-	TRBJ1-2	TRBD1	TRBV11-1	14	CASSPNRGGDGYTF	TGTGCCAGCAGCCCCAACAGGGGCGGCGATGGCTACACCTTC
-	TRBJ2-7	TRBD1	TRBV7-2	15	CASSLLPGQVEEQYF	TGTGCCAGCAGCTTATTACCGGGACAGGTCGAGGAGCAGTACTTC
-	TRBJ2-2	TRBD1	TRBV5-1	16	CASSLGQGANTGELFF	TGCGCCAGCAGCTTGGGACAGGGGGCGAACACCGGGGAGCTGTTTTTT
-	TRBJ1-3	-	TRBV10-3	15	CATGLGPTSGNTIYF	TGTGCCACGGGACTTGGGCCTACCTCTGGAAACACCATATATTTT
-	TRBJ1-1	-	TRBV14	13	CASSQDLRRGAFF	TGTGCCAGCAGCCAAGATCTCAGAAGGGGAGCTTTCTTT
-	TRBJ2-2	TRBD1	TRBV5-1	16	CASSLVGQAGFGELFF	TGCGCCAGCAGCTTGGTGGGACAGGCCGGATTCGGGGAGCTGTTTTTT
-	TRBJ1-1	TRBD1	TRBV5-1	14	CASSLGDSLTEAFF	TGCGCCAGCAGCTTGGGGGACAGTTTGACTGAAGCTTTCTTT
-	TRBJ2-7	-	TRBV5-1	15	CASSLNTVSSYEQYF	TGCGCCAGCAGCTTGAATACGGTGAGCTCCTACGAGCAGTACTTC
-	TRBJ1-3	-	TRBV9	16	CASSVAVRQSGNTIYF	TGTGCCAGCAGCGTAGCAGTGCGGCAGTCTGGAAACACCATATATTTT
-	TRBJ2-7	-	TRBV7-3	13	CASSLSRVGEQYF	TGTGCCAGCAGCTTAAGCAGGGTTGGAGAGCAGTACTTC
-	TRBJ2-3	-	TRBV24-1	17	CATSARASGVESDTQYF	TGTGCCACCAGCGCTCGGGCCAGCGGAGTAGAAAGCGATACGCAGTATTTT
-	TRBJ2-7	TRBD1	TRBV27	15	CASSPTGTGTYEQYF	TGTGCCAGCAGTCCGACCGGGACAGGGACCTACGAGCAGTACTTC